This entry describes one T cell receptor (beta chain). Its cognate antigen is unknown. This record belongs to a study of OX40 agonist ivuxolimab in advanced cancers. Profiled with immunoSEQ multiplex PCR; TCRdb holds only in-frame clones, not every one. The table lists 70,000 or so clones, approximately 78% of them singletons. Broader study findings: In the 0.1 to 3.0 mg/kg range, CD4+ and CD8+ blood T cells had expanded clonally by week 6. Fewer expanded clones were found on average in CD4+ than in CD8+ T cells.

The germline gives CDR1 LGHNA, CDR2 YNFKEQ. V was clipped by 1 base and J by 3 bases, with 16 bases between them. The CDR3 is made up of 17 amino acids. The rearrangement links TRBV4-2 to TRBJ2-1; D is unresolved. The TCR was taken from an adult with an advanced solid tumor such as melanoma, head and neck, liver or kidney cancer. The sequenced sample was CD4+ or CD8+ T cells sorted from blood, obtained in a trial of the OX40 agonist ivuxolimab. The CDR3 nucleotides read TGTGCCAGCAGCCAAGGCACCCCCGGGCCGAACTACAATGAGCAGTTCTTC. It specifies CASSQGTPGPNYNEQFF.